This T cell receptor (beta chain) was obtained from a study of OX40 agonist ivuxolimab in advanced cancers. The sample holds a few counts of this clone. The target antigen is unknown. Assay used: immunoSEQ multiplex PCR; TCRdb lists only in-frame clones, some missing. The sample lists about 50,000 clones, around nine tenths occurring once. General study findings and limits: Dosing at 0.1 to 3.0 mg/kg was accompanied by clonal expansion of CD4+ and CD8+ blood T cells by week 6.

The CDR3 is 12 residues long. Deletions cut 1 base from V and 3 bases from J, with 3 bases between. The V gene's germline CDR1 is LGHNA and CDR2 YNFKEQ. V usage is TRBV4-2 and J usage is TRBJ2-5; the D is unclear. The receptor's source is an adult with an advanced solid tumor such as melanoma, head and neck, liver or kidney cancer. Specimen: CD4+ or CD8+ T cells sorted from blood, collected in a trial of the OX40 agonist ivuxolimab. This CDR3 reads CASSQGEETQYF. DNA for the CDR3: TGTGCCAGCAGCCAAGGCGAAGAGACCCAGTACTTC.